This TCR beta chain was identified during a study of blood T cell repertoires in COVID-19. About the study: The cDNA or gDNA used as material had been derived from T cells, B-cell-depleted T cells, or PBMCs.

Only in-frame clones appear in the TCRdb table, and some are missing; sequencing was by immunoSEQ multiplex PCR. The sample yields 150,000 to 200,000 clones, 87% seen once. The junction had 11 bases not matched to a gene; V was cut back by 1 base and J by 3 bases. Germline CDR1 and CDR2: GTSNPN and SVGIG (reference sequence). CDR3 length: 17 residues. Input material: PBMCs or T cells enriched from blood (not recorded which). The V call is TRBV30, the J call TRBJ1-1; 10 nucleotides match TRBD1. The sequence came from a human donor with acute COVID-19. The donor label of this sample is uncertain. This CDR3 reads CAWSDPDRQGADTEAFF. DNA for the CDR3: TGTGCCTGGAGTGACCCCGATCGACAGGGGGCGGACACTGAAGCTTTCTTT.